This is a list of T cell receptor beta chains from one sample in a study of CD8 T cells in Susac syndrome. Using its own MiXCR run on the immunoSEQ multiplex PCR reads, TCRdb lists one record per CDR3 protein. This sample has roughly 80,000 distinct CDR3 sequences; 85% to 95% occur once, and the top ten carry roughly 0.56%. Sequencing input: CD4+ T cells from PBMCs. The receptor source for this set is a human donor with Susac syndrome. CDR3s include the opening cysteine and the closing phenylalanine or tryptophan. The order of the fields is V gene, CDR3 length, J gene, D gene, clone size, CDR3 protein, CDR3 DNA. D genes are given only for firm matches. Rows may omit the clone size; those that give it use once, few, many or a size class.

V gene: TRBV27
CDR3 length: 17
J gene: TRBJ2-1
D gene: TRBD1
clone size: -
CDR3 protein: CASSQWDRGPSYNEQFF
CDR3 DNA: TGTGCCAGCAGTCAGTGGGACAGGGGGCCTTCCTACAATGAGCAGTTCTTC

V gene: TRBV20-1
CDR3 length: 13
J gene: TRBJ1-2
D gene: -
clone size: -
CDR3 protein: CSARETDNYGYTF
CDR3 DNA: TGCAGTGCTAGAGAGACAGACAACTATGGCTACACCTTC

V gene: TRBV12-5
CDR3 length: 12
J gene: TRBJ2-3
D gene: -
clone size: -
CDR3 protein: CASGLLSDTQYF
CDR3 DNA: TGTGCTAGTGGTTTGCTGTCAGATACGCAGTATTTT

V gene: TRBV12-3/TRBV12-4
CDR3 length: 12
J gene: TRBJ1-4
D gene: -
clone size: -
CDR3 protein: CASNFGGEKLFF
CDR3 DNA: TGTGCCAGCAATTTCGGGGGGGAAAAACTGTTTTTT

V gene: TRBV30
CDR3 length: 12
J gene: TRBJ2-3
D gene: -
clone size: -
CDR3 protein: CAWAGGREPQYF
CDR3 DNA: TGTGCCTGGGCTGGTGGCCGGGAGCCGCAGTATTTT

V gene: TRBV6-2/TRBV6-3
CDR3 length: 13
J gene: TRBJ2-1
D gene: -
clone size: -
CDR3 protein: CASSRLDDNEQFF
CDR3 DNA: TGTGCCAGCAGCCGACTGGACGACAATGAGCAGTTCTTC

V gene: TRBV5-4
CDR3 length: 16
J gene: TRBJ2-5
D gene: TRBD1
clone size: -
CDR3 protein: CASGQKSPGQGETQYF
CDR3 DNA: TGTGCCAGCGGCCAAAAGAGCCCTGGACAGGGAGAGACCCAGTACTTC

V gene: TRBV20-1
CDR3 length: 13
J gene: TRBJ2-2
D gene: -
clone size: -
CDR3 protein: CSASGPNTGELFF
CDR3 DNA: TGCAGTGCTAGCGGGCCAAACACCGGGGAGCTGTTTTTT

V gene: TRBV3-1
CDR3 length: 17
J gene: TRBJ2-1
D gene: TRBD2
clone size: -
CDR3 protein: CASSQKRLAGGYNEQFF
CDR3 DNA: TGTGCCAGCAGCCAGAAGCGGCTAGCGGGGGGGTACAATGAGCAGTTCTTC

V gene: TRBV7-6
CDR3 length: 13
J gene: TRBJ2-5
D gene: TRBD2
clone size: -
CDR3 protein: CASSSTSVQTQYF
CDR3 DNA: TGTGCCAGCAGCTCTACTAGCGTCCAGACCCAGTACTTC

V gene: TRBV9
CDR3 length: 16
J gene: TRBJ1-3
D gene: TRBD1
clone size: -
CDR3 protein: CASSPQTGGFGNTIYF
CDR3 DNA: TGTGCCAGCAGCCCTCAGACAGGGGGCTTTGGAAACACCATATATTTT

V gene: TRBV27
CDR3 length: 16
J gene: TRBJ2-7
D gene: -
clone size: -
CDR3 protein: CASSSGWGRTVYEQYF
CDR3 DNA: TGTGCCAGCAGCTCCGGTTGGGGACGGACTGTTTACGAGCAGTACTTC

V gene: TRBV2
CDR3 length: 12
J gene: TRBJ2-3
D gene: -
clone size: -
CDR3 protein: CASSPTRDTQYF
CDR3 DNA: TGTGCCAGCAGTCCCACTAGGGATACGCAGTATTTT

V gene: TRBV12-3/TRBV12-4
CDR3 length: 14
J gene: TRBJ2-5
D gene: TRBD2
clone size: -
CDR3 protein: CASREREARETQYF
CDR3 DNA: TGTGCCAGCAGGGAGCGGGAGGCCCGAGAGACCCAGTACTTC

V gene: TRBV29-1
CDR3 length: 11
J gene: TRBJ2-3
D gene: TRBD2
clone size: -
CDR3 protein: CSVGTSALRYF
CDR3 DNA: TGCAGCGTAGGGACTAGCGCCCTACGGTATTTT

V gene: TRBV6-5
CDR3 length: 15
J gene: TRBJ2-5
D gene: TRBD2
clone size: once
CDR3 protein: CASSYGGGLGETQYF
CDR3 DNA: TGTGCCAGCAGTTATGGCGGGGGTTTAGGAGAGACCCAGTACTTC

V gene: TRBV5-5
CDR3 length: 20
J gene: TRBJ2-7
D gene: TRBD2
clone size: -
CDR3 protein: CASSVSTGSGLAGGVYEQYF
CDR3 DNA: TGTGCCAGCAGCGTCTCGACAGGGTCCGGACTAGCGGGAGGAGTCTACGAGCAGTACTTC

V gene: TRBV12-3/TRBV12-4
CDR3 length: 23
J gene: TRBJ2-5
D gene: -
clone size: -
CDR3 protein: CASSIWDRGGLRLAGQYQETQYF
CDR3 DNA: TGTGCCAGCAGTATCTGGGACAGGGGAGGACTAAGACTAGCGGGACAGTACCAAGAGACCCAGTACTTC

V gene: TRBV19
CDR3 length: 15
J gene: TRBJ1-5
D gene: -
clone size: -
CDR3 protein: CASSLGGGGNQPQHF
CDR3 DNA: TGTGCCAGTAGCCTTGGGGGAGGAGGCAATCAGCCCCAGCATTTT

V gene: TRBV6-6
CDR3 length: 16
J gene: TRBJ2-5
D gene: -
clone size: -
CDR3 protein: CASSFPGGAAQETQYF
CDR3 DNA: TGTGCCAGCAGTTTCCCCGGAGGGGCGGCCCAAGAGACCCAGTACTTC

V gene: TRBV6-5
CDR3 length: 14
J gene: TRBJ2-3
D gene: TRBD2
clone size: -
CDR3 protein: CASSSIRGGDTQYF
CDR3 DNA: TGTGCCAGCAGCTCAATTCGGGGAGGGGATACGCAGTATTTT

V gene: TRBV6-5
CDR3 length: 15
J gene: TRBJ1-2
D gene: -
clone size: -
CDR3 protein: CASSYSSTGNYGYTF
CDR3 DNA: TGTGCCAGCAGTTACTCGAGCACCGGTAACTATGGCTACACCTTC

V gene: TRBV3-1
CDR3 length: 15
J gene: TRBJ1-2
D gene: -
clone size: -
CDR3 protein: CASSHLVTAVNGYTF
CDR3 DNA: TGTGCCAGCAGCCATCTTGTAACAGCGGTAAATGGCTACACCTTC

V gene: TRBV7-2
CDR3 length: 15
J gene: TRBJ2-1
D gene: -
clone size: -
CDR3 protein: CASSLGGGGYNEQFF
CDR3 DNA: TGTGCCAGCAGCTTAGGGGGAGGGGGATACAATGAGCAGTTCTTC

V gene: TRBV11-3
CDR3 length: 13
J gene: TRBJ2-5
D gene: -
clone size: -
CDR3 protein: CASSLHREETQYF
CDR3 DNA: TGTGCCAGCAGCTTACACAGGGAAGAGACCCAGTACTTC

V gene: TRBV20-1
CDR3 length: 14
J gene: TRBJ1-2
D gene: -
clone size: -
CDR3 protein: CSASVPGTAYGYTF
CDR3 DNA: TGCAGTGCTAGCGTTCCCGGGACGGCCTATGGCTACACCTTC

V gene: TRBV29-1
CDR3 length: 13
J gene: TRBJ1-2
D gene: -
clone size: -
CDR3 protein: CSVGGREYLGYTF
CDR3 DNA: TGCAGCGTTGGGGGCAGGGAGTATCTTGGCTACACCTTC

V gene: TRBV27
CDR3 length: 18
J gene: TRBJ1-4
D gene: TRBD1
clone size: -
CDR3 protein: CASGRRGRVTATNEKLFF
CDR3 DNA: TGTGCCAGCGGCCGCAGGGGGCGGGTTACCGCAACTAATGAAAAACTGTTTTTT

V gene: TRBV6-5
CDR3 length: 15
J gene: TRBJ2-7
D gene: -
clone size: -
CDR3 protein: CASSSPREGDYEQYF
CDR3 DNA: TGTGCCAGCAGTAGTCCACGAGAAGGAGACTACGAGCAGTACTTC

V gene: TRBV9
CDR3 length: 13
J gene: TRBJ1-2
D gene: -
clone size: -
CDR3 protein: CASSVDSGYGYTF
CDR3 DNA: TGTGCCAGCAGCGTAGACAGTGGGTATGGCTACACCTTC

V gene: TRBV6-5
CDR3 length: 15
J gene: TRBJ1-5
D gene: -
clone size: -
CDR3 protein: CASSYSYIGGQPQHF
CDR3 DNA: TGTGCCAGCAGTTACTCATACATAGGCGGTCAGCCCCAGCATTTT

V gene: TRBV6-5
CDR3 length: 14
J gene: TRBJ1-4
D gene: -
clone size: -
CDR3 protein: CASSEPGGRRKLFF
CDR3 DNA: TGTGCCAGCAGTGAACCGGGGGGCCGTCGAAAACTGTTTTTT

V gene: TRBV6-5
CDR3 length: 11
J gene: TRBJ2-5
D gene: -
clone size: once
CDR3 protein: CASSYRDTVYF
CDR3 DNA: TGTGCCAGCAGTTATAGGGACACGGTGTACTTC

V gene: TRBV5-1
CDR3 length: 12
J gene: TRBJ2-7
D gene: -
clone size: -
CDR3 protein: CASSLKGYEQYF
CDR3 DNA: TGCGCCAGCAGCCTGAAGGGCTACGAGCAGTACTTC

V gene: TRBV2
CDR3 length: 13
J gene: TRBJ2-5
D gene: TRBD2
clone size: -
CDR3 protein: CASLNGGTETQYF
CDR3 DNA: TGTGCCAGCCTGAACGGGGGGACAGAGACCCAGTACTTC

V gene: TRBV7-2
CDR3 length: 14
J gene: TRBJ2-7
D gene: -
clone size: -
CDR3 protein: CASSLGVGAYEQYF
CDR3 DNA: TGTGCCAGCAGCTTGGGGGTAGGGGCCTACGAGCAGTACTTC

V gene: TRBV28
CDR3 length: 15
J gene: TRBJ2-1
D gene: -
clone size: -
CDR3 protein: CASSFHSSSYNEQFF
CDR3 DNA: TGTGCCAGCAGTTTTCACTCGAGCTCCTACAATGAGCAGTTCTTC

V gene: TRBV28
CDR3 length: 16
J gene: TRBJ2-7
D gene: -
clone size: once
CDR3 protein: CASSLAWRLSSYEQYF
CDR3 DNA: TGTGCCAGCAGTCTAGCATGGCGACTGAGCTCCTACGAGCAGTACTTC

V gene: TRBV3-1
CDR3 length: 19
J gene: TRBJ2-7
D gene: TRBD2
clone size: few
CDR3 protein: CASSQEELARSGRSYEQYF
CDR3 DNA: TGTGCCAGCAGCCAAGAAGAACTCGCCCGTAGCGGGAGGTCTTACGAGCAGTACTTC

V gene: TRBV18
CDR3 length: 16
J gene: TRBJ2-1
D gene: -
clone size: -
CDR3 protein: CASSPYLAAPSGEQFF
CDR3 DNA: TGTGCCAGCTCACCTTATTTAGCGGCCCCATCGGGTGAGCAGTTCTTC

V gene: TRBV7-2
CDR3 length: 11
J gene: TRBJ2-1
D gene: -
clone size: -
CDR3 protein: CASGNNNEQFF
CDR3 DNA: TGTGCCAGCGGAAATAACAATGAGCAGTTCTTC

V gene: TRBV7-2
CDR3 length: 14
J gene: TRBJ2-7
D gene: -
clone size: once
CDR3 protein: CASSLVRSSYEQYF
CDR3 DNA: TGTGCCAGCAGCTTAGTGAGGAGCTCCTACGAGCAGTACTTC

V gene: TRBV7-2
CDR3 length: 15
J gene: TRBJ1-1
D gene: -
clone size: -
CDR3 protein: CASSLAGTQNTEAFF
CDR3 DNA: TGTGCCAGCAGCTTAGCCGGGACACAGAACACTGAAGCTTTCTTT

V gene: TRBV7-2
CDR3 length: 17
J gene: TRBJ1-5
D gene: -
clone size: -
CDR3 protein: CASSSVWYRVPNQPQHF
CDR3 DNA: TGTGCCAGCAGCTCGGTGTGGTACAGGGTCCCGAATCAGCCCCAGCATTTT

V gene: TRBV12-3/TRBV12-4
CDR3 length: 14
J gene: TRBJ2-5
D gene: -
clone size: -
CDR3 protein: CASSSYGGQETQYF
CDR3 DNA: TGTGCCAGCAGTTCCTACGGGGGCCAAGAGACCCAGTACTTC

V gene: TRBV5-1
CDR3 length: 16
J gene: TRBJ2-1
D gene: TRBD2
clone size: -
CDR3 protein: CASSLLGGSIVNEQFF
CDR3 DNA: TGCGCCAGCAGCTTACTAGGCGGGAGCATTGTAAATGAGCAGTTCTTC

V gene: TRBV27
CDR3 length: 14
J gene: TRBJ2-7
D gene: TRBD2
clone size: -
CDR3 protein: CASTELAGGREQYF
CDR3 DNA: TGTGCCAGCACCGAACTAGCGGGGGGCCGGGAGCAGTACTTC

V gene: TRBV9
CDR3 length: 15
J gene: TRBJ1-1
D gene: -
clone size: -
CDR3 protein: CASSPRRQPVIIASF
CDR3 DNA: TGTGCCAGCAGCCCTCGGCGGCAGCCAGTTATTATAGCCTCCTTT